The following is a TCR beta chain sequence with its context. The assay was immunoSEQ multiplex PCR, and TCRdb's table has in-frame clones only and misses some. The repertoire holds about 110,000 clones, about 90% seen once, with around 1.6% in the top ten. This sample stems from a study of T cell changes during pregnancy in multiple sclerosis. The CDR3 contains 15 residues. Germline V gene sequence: CDR1 SGHVS, CDR2 FQNEAQ. Trimming shortened V by 4 bases and J by 5 bases, and 18 bases separated the two germline ends. The rearrangement joins TRBV7-8 to TRBJ2-7; the D gene is possibly TRBD2 (5 bases). The TCR comes from a female donor with multiple sclerosis, enrolled in a pregnancy study. The sequences come from peripheral blood, collected before pregnancy. CDR3 protein: CASSSQTGIWDEQYF. In DNA form, the CDR3 reads TGTGCCAGCAGCTCTCAAACGGGAATTTGGGACGAGCAGTACTTC.